The present entry profiles one T cell receptor beta chain with its context. CDR3 length: 14 amino acids. The trim removed 5 bases at V and 7 bases at J, leaving 10 bases unmatched. This specimen comes from a study of T cells in Graves' hyperthyroidism and ophthalmopathy. What was amplified from RNA transcripts were TCR beta CDR3 regions. The TCR CDR3 was amplified in a first-round RT-PCR using the HTBI primer set. MiXCR, applied by TCRdb to the multiplex PCR reads, yields one record per CDR3 protein. The table shows around 800,000 distinct CDR3 sequences, with roughly 40% occurring only once. Material: blood. This sequence originates from a man aged 18 to 29 with Graves' hyperthyroidism. The chain carries TRBV12-3 or TRBV12-4 and TRBJ1-1; TRBD1 agrees at 7 bases. The CDR3 spells CASSANNRGNEAFF. CDR3 bases: TGTGCCAGCAGTGCTAACAACAGGGGTAATGAAGCTTTCTTT.